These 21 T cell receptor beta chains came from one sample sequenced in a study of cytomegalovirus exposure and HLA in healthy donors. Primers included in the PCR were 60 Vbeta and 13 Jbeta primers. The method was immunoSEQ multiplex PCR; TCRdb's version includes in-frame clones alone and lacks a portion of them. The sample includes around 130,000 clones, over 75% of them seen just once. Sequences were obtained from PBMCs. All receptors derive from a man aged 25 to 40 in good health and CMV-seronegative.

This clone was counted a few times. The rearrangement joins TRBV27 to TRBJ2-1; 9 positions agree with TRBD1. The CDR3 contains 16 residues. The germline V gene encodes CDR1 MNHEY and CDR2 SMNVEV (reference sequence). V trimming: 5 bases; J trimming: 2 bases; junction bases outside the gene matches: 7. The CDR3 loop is CASSIIGQGPYNEQFF. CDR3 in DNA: TGTGCCAGCAGTATTATTGGACAGGGGCCCTACAATGAGCAGTTCTTC.

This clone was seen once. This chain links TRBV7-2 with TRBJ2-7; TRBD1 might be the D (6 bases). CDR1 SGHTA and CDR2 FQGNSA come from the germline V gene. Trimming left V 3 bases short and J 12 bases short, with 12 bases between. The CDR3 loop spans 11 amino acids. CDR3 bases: TGTGCCAGCAGCTTTCAGGGGAATCGGTACTTC. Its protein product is CASSFQGNRYF.

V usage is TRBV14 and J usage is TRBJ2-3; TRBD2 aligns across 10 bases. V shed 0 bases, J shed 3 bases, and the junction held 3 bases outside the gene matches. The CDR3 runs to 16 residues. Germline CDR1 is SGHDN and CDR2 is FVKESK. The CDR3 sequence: CASSQEPGLATDTQYF. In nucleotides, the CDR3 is TGTGCCAGCAGCCAAGAGCCGGGACTAGCGACAGATACGCAGTATTTT.

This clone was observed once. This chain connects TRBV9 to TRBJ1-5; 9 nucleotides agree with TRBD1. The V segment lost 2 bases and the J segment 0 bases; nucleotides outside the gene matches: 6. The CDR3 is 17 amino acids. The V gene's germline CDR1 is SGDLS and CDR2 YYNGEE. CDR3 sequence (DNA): TGTGCCAGCAGCGTTGGGACAGGGCTTTATAGCAATCAGCCCCAGCATTTT. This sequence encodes CASSVGTGLYSNQPQHF.

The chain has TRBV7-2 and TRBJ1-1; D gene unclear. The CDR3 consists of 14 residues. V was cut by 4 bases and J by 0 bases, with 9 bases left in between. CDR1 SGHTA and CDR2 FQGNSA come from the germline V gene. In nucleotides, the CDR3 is TGTGCCAGCAGCTCTCGAACAGTGAACACTGAAGCTTTCTTT. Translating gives CASSSRTVNTEAFF.

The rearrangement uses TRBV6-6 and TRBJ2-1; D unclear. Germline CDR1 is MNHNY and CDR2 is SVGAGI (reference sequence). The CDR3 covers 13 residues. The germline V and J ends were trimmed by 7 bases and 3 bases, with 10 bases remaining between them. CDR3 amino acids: CASTVDNYNEQFF. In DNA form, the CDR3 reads TGTGCCAGCACCGTAGACAACTACAATGAGCAGTTCTTC.

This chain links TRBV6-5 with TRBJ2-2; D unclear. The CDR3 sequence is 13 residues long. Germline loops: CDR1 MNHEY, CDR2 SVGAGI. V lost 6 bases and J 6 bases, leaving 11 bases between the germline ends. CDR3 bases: TGTGCCAGCAGCCACGAGGTCTCCGGGGAGCTGTTTTTT. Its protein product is CASSHEVSGELFF.

The CDR3 spells CATSRDESNSNQPQHF. The CDR3 DNA follows: TGTGCCACCAGCAGAGATGAGAGCAATAGCAATCAGCCCCAGCATTTT. This chain uses TRBV15 with TRBJ1-5; D is undetermined. The CDR3 consists of 16 residues. Trimming pared 0 bases from V and 0 bases from J, leaving 9 bases between. CDR1 and CDR2 (germline): LNHNV, YYDKDF (reference sequence).

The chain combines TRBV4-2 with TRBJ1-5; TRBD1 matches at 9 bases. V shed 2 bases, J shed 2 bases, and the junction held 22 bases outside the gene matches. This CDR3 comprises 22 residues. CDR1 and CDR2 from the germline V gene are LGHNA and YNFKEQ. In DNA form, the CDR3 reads TGTGCCAGCAGCCAACACACACTGGGGACAGGGTTCGACGTTCGGGGCAATCAGCCCCAGCATTTT. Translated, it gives CASSQHTLGTGFDVRGNQPQHF.

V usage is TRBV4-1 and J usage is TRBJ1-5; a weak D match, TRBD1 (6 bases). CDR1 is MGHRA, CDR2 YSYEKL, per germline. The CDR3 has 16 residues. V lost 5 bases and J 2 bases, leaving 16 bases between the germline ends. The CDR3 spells CASSSRLGAGNQPQHF. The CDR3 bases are TGCGCCAGCAGCTCAAGATTGGGGGCCGGCAATCAGCCCCAGCATTTT.

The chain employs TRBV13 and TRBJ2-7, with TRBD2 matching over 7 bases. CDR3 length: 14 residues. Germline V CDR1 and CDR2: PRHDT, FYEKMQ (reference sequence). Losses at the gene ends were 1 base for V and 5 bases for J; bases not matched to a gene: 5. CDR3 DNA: TGTGCCAGCAGCTTAGCTCTAGCGGTCCACGAGCAGTACTTC. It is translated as CASSLALAVHEQYF.

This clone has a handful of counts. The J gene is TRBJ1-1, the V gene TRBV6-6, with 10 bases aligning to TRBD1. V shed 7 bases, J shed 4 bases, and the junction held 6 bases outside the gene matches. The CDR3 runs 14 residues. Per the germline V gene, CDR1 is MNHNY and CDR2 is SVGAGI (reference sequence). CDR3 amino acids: CASTPGQGGTEAFF. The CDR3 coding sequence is TGTGCCAGCACCCCTGGACAGGGGGGCACTGAAGCTTTCTTT.

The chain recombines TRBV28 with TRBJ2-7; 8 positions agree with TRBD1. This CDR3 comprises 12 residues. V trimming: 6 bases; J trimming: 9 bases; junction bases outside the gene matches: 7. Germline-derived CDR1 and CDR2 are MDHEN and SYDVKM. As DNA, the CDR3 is TGTGCCAGCAGGACAGGGGTGGTTGGGCAGTACTTC. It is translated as CASRTGVVGQYF.

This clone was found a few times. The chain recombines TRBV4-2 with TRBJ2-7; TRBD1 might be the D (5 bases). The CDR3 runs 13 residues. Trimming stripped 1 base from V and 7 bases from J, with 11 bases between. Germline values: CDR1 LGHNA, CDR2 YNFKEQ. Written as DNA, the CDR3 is TGTGCCAGCAGCCAAGGGGCAGGGCGGGAGCAGTACTTC. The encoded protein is CASSQGAGREQYF.

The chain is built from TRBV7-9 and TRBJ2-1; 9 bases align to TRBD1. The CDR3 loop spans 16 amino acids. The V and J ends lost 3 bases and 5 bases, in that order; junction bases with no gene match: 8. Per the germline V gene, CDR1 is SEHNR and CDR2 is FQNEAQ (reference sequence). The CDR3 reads CASSFTRDRADNEQFF. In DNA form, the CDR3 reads TGTGCCAGCAGCTTTACACGGGACAGGGCCGACAATGAGCAGTTCTTC.

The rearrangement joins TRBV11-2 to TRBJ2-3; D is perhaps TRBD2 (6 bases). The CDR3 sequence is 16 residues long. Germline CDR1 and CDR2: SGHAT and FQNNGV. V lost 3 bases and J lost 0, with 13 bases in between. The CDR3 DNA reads TGTGCCAGCAGCTTCAACCCGGGACTGAGCACAGATACGCAGTATTTT. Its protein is CASSFNPGLSTDTQYF.

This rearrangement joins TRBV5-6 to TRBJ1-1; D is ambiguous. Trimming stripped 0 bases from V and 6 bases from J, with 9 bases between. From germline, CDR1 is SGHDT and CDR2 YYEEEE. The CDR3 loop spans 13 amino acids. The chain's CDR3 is CASSLGTRAEAFF. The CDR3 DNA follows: TGTGCCAGCAGCTTGGGAACTCGGGCTGAAGCTTTCTTT.

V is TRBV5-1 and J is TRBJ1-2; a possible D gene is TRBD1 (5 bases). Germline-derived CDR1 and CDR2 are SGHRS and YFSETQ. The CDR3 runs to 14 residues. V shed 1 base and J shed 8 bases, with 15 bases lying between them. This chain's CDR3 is CASSLFRQGEGYTF. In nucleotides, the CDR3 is TGCGCCAGCAGCTTGTTCCGGCAGGGTGAGGGCTACACCTTC.

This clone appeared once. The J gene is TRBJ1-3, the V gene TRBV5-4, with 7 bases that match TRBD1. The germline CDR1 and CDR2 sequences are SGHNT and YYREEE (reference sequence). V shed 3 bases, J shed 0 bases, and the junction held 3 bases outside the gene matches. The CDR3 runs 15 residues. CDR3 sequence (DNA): TGTGCCAGCAGCTCCGGGACAGACTCTGGAAACACCATATATTTT. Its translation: CASSSGTDSGNTIYF.

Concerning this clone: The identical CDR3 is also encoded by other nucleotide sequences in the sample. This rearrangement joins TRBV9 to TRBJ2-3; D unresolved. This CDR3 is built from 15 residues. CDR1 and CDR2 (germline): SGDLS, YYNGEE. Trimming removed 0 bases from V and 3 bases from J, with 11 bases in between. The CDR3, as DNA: TGTGCCAGCAGCGTAGTCGGAGATGGAACAGATACGCAGTATTTT. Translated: CASSVVGDGTDTQYF.

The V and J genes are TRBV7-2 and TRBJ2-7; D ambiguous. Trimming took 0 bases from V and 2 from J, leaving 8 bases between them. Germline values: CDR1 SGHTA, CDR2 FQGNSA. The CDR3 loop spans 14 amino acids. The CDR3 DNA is TGTGCCAGCAGCTTAGCCCCACCGGCCTACGAGCAGTACTTC. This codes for CASSLAPPAYEQYF.